These T cell receptor beta chains were read from a single sample in a study of control samples from healthy donors and cancer patients. Libraries were prepared by immunoSEQ multiplex PCR; TCRdb keeps only in-frame clonotypes and omits some of them. The table has tens of thousands of clones, more than 85% seen once. The specimen sequenced was blood. These receptors were taken from a woman in her forties or fifties in good health. CDR3s include the opening cysteine and the closing phenylalanine or tryptophan. Fields, in order: V gene, clone size, D gene, J gene, CDR3 DNA, CDR3 protein. A D gene is named only where the DNA matches it firmly. Size is stated for part of the rows, as once, few or many counts, or as a class when the clone is expanded.

v_call: TRBV4-3; clone_size: .; d_call: .; j_call: TRBJ1-6; cdr3_nt: TGCGCCAGCAGCCAAGATATTGGGGCCTATAATTCACCCCTCCACTTT; cdr3_aa: CASSQDIGAYNSPLHF
v_call: TRBV4-1; clone_size: .; d_call: .; j_call: TRBJ2-7; cdr3_nt: TGCGCCAGCAGCCAAGGAGGACCGTTTTTAGCGTACGAGCAGTACTTC; cdr3_aa: CASSQGGPFLAYEQYF
v_call: TRBV19; clone_size: .; d_call: TRBD1; j_call: TRBJ1-1; cdr3_nt: TGTGCCAGTAGATCCCTTACCGACAGGGGGTGGACTGAAGCTTTCTTT; cdr3_aa: CASRSLTDRGWTEAFF
v_call: TRBV19; clone_size: once; d_call: TRBD1; j_call: TRBJ2-5; cdr3_nt: TGTGCCAGTAGTAACGACCGGGACAGGCCTAAAGAGACCCAGTACTTC; cdr3_aa: CASSNDRDRPKETQYF
v_call: TRBV18; clone_size: .; d_call: .; j_call: TRBJ1-1; cdr3_nt: TGTGCCAGCTCACCACTGTCCAGGGTGGACACTGAAGCTTTCTTT; cdr3_aa: CASSPLSRVDTEAFF
v_call: TRBV5-1; clone_size: .; d_call: .; j_call: TRBJ1-6; cdr3_nt: TGCGCCAGCAGCGCCGACAGGACTGTAGGATCACCCCTCCACTTT; cdr3_aa: CASSADRTVGSPLHF
v_call: TRBV5-8; clone_size: .; d_call: TRBD1; j_call: TRBJ1-4; cdr3_nt: TGTGCCAGCAGCTTGGCCACAGGGGTTTATGAAAAACTGTTTTTT; cdr3_aa: CASSLATGVYEKLFF
v_call: TRBV12-5; clone_size: .; d_call: .; j_call: TRBJ1-6; cdr3_nt: TGTGCTAGTGGAGCGACAGACCCTAATTCACCCCTCCACTTT; cdr3_aa: CASGATDPNSPLHF
v_call: TRBV9; clone_size: .; d_call: .; j_call: TRBJ1-5; cdr3_nt: TGTGCCAGCAGCGTAGGAGGGTACGGCAATCAGCCCCAGCATTTT; cdr3_aa: CASSVGGYGNQPQHF
v_call: TRBV19; clone_size: .; d_call: .; j_call: TRBJ2-6; cdr3_nt: TGTGCCAGTAGTATAAGGGGGAACAGGGTGCCTTCTGGGGCCAACGTCCTGACTTTC; cdr3_aa: CASSIRGNRVPSGANVLTF
v_call: TRBV6-5; clone_size: .; d_call: .; j_call: TRBJ2-3; cdr3_nt: TGTGCCAGCAGCCTACAGGGAGATACGCAGTATTTT; cdr3_aa: CASSLQGDTQYF
v_call: TRBV12-3/TRBV12-4; clone_size: .; d_call: TRBD1; j_call: TRBJ2-1; cdr3_nt: TGTGCCAGCAGTTCATGGGACAGCAGTGGACGGTTCTTC; cdr3_aa: CASSSWDSSGRFF
v_call: TRBV29-1; clone_size: once; d_call: TRBD1; j_call: TRBJ1-5; cdr3_nt: TGCAGCGTTTCAAGGGTGGTACAGGACAGGCGTAATCAGCCCCAGCATTTT; cdr3_aa: CSVSRVVQDRRNQPQHF
v_call: TRBV15; clone_size: few; d_call: TRBD2; j_call: TRBJ2-5; cdr3_nt: TGTGCCACCAGCACCCTTATAGCGGGAGCCGTAGAGACCCAGTACTTC; cdr3_aa: CATSTLIAGAVETQYF
v_call: TRBV4-3; clone_size: .; d_call: TRBD1; j_call: TRBJ2-2; cdr3_nt: TGCGCCAGCAGCCAAGAGGTAGCCGGCCGGCAGGGGGTCGCCGGGGAGCTGTTTTTT; cdr3_aa: CASSQEVAGRQGVAGELFF
v_call: TRBV5-6; clone_size: few; d_call: TRBD1; j_call: TRBJ2-7; cdr3_nt: TGTGCCAGCAGCCCTGGGACAGGGGCTCCCTACGAGCAGTACTTC; cdr3_aa: CASSPGTGAPYEQYF
v_call: TRBV18; clone_size: .; d_call: .; j_call: TRBJ1-1; cdr3_nt: TGTGCCAGCTCACGACAAAACAGGGATAGGAACACTGAAGCTTTCTTT; cdr3_aa: CASSRQNRDRNTEAFF
v_call: TRBV13; clone_size: .; d_call: .; j_call: TRBJ1-2; cdr3_nt: TGTGCCAGCAGCTTCAAGGGGGGGATCTATGGCTACACCTTC; cdr3_aa: CASSFKGGIYGYTF
v_call: TRBV12-5; clone_size: .; d_call: .; j_call: TRBJ2-3; cdr3_nt: TGTGCTAGTGGTTTGGTCCTCGGGACCACGACGTTCACAGATACGCAGTATTTT; cdr3_aa: CASGLVLGTTTFTDTQYF
v_call: TRBV7-9; clone_size: .; d_call: TRBD1; j_call: TRBJ1-6; cdr3_nt: TGTGCCAGCAGCTCAGGACAGGGGTTTTATAATTCACCCCTCCACTTT; cdr3_aa: CASSSGQGFYNSPLHF
v_call: TRBV28; clone_size: .; d_call: .; j_call: TRBJ1-1; cdr3_nt: TGTGCCAGCAACCTCGGGGGCTTGAACACTGAAGCTTTCTTT; cdr3_aa: CASNLGGLNTEAFF
v_call: TRBV7-9; clone_size: .; d_call: .; j_call: TRBJ2-3; cdr3_nt: TGTGCCAGCAGCCCCGGAGGGGCGGCAGATACGCAGTATTTT; cdr3_aa: CASSPGGAADTQYF
v_call: TRBV9; clone_size: .; d_call: TRBD2; j_call: TRBJ2-5; cdr3_nt: TGTGCCAGCAGCGTGAGCGGGGGGGGCGAAGAGACCCAGTACTTC; cdr3_aa: CASSVSGGGEETQYF
v_call: TRBV28; clone_size: once; d_call: .; j_call: TRBJ1-1; cdr3_nt: TGTGCCAGCAGTCCCCCGGAGGGACGGAACACTGAAGCTTTCTTT; cdr3_aa: CASSPPEGRNTEAFF
v_call: TRBV19; clone_size: .; d_call: TRBD2; j_call: TRBJ2-2; cdr3_nt: TGTGCCAGTAGTACAATAACTAGCGTTAACACCGGGGAGCTGTTTTTT; cdr3_aa: CASSTITSVNTGELFF
v_call: TRBV5-1; clone_size: .; d_call: .; j_call: TRBJ1-1; cdr3_nt: TGCGCCAGCAGCTTGACGGAGGGCGGCACTGAAGCTTTCTTT; cdr3_aa: CASSLTEGGTEAFF
v_call: TRBV5-6; clone_size: .; d_call: .; j_call: TRBJ1-1; cdr3_nt: TGTGCCAGCAGCTTGGATGAGGGGACGACCCCTTCTCTCGCTCATGAAGCTTTCTTT; cdr3_aa: CASSLDEGTTPSLAHEAFF
v_call: TRBV19; clone_size: .; d_call: TRBD1; j_call: TRBJ1-1; cdr3_nt: TGTGCCAGTAGTACAAGGGACAGGGGGCTTGGTGAAGCTTTCTTT; cdr3_aa: CASSTRDRGLGEAFF
v_call: TRBV5-4; clone_size: .; d_call: .; j_call: TRBJ1-6; cdr3_nt: TGTGCCAGCAGCTTGTCAGGGGTAGGCCTGAGATCACCCCTCCACTTT; cdr3_aa: CASSLSGVGLRSPLHF
v_call: TRBV27; clone_size: .; d_call: TRBD1; j_call: TRBJ1-6; cdr3_nt: TGTGCCAGCAGTTCCCCAGGGACAGGGATATTGGATTCACCCCTCCACTTT; cdr3_aa: CASSSPGTGILDSPLHF
v_call: TRBV27; clone_size: .; d_call: TRBD1; j_call: TRBJ1-2; cdr3_nt: TGTGCCAGCAGAGGACAGGGAAGGAGCTACACCTTC; cdr3_aa: CASRGQGRSYTF
v_call: TRBV2; clone_size: .; d_call: TRBD1; j_call: TRBJ1-1; cdr3_nt: TGTGCCAGCAGTGAGGGACAGGGGAACATGAACACTGAAGCTTTCTTT; cdr3_aa: CASSEGQGNMNTEAFF
v_call: TRBV11-3; clone_size: few; d_call: TRBD1; j_call: TRBJ2-3; cdr3_nt: TGTGCCAGCAGCGAGGGACAGGCGTCAGATACGCAGTATTTT; cdr3_aa: CASSEGQASDTQYF
v_call: TRBV10-1; clone_size: .; d_call: .; j_call: TRBJ2-7; cdr3_nt: TGCGCCAGCAGTGAGTCAGGGGGTAGCGGGTCTCCCTTCTACGAGCAGTACTTC; cdr3_aa: CASSESGGSGSPFYEQYF
v_call: TRBV19; clone_size: .; d_call: .; j_call: TRBJ2-5; cdr3_nt: TGTGCCAGTAGTAAACAGGGTACGCCCCAAGAGACCCAGTACTTC; cdr3_aa: CASSKQGTPQETQYF